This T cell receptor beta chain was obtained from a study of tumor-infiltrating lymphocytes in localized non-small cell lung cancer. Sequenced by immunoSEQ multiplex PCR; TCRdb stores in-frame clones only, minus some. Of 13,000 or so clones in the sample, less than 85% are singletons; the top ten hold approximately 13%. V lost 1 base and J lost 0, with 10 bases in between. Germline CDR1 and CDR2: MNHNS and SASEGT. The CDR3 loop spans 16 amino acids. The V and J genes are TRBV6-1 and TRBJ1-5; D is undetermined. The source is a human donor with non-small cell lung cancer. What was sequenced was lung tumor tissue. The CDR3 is CASSEVGWGSNQPQHF. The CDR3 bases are TGTGCCAGCAGTGAAGTTGGATGGGGTAGCAATCAGCCCCAGCATTTT.